This T cell receptor (beta chain) was captured in a study of CD8 T cells in ankylosing spondylitis (dated by TCRdb to 2015 to 2018). Some background on the complete study: The study profiled T cell receptor beta repertoires in healthy donors and ankylosing spondylitis patients to find disease-linked TCR variants. The whole study cohort included over a hundred healthy donors and 25 or so ankylosing spondylitis patients. Peripheral blood was sampled, and synovial fluid was additionally collected from ankylosing spondylitis patients. General conclusions and limits of the study: Some TCR beta motif variants had previously been reported in synovial fluid and blood of reactive arthritis patients, which suggested common disease-initiation mechanisms. A TCR beta motif made up of eight highly homologous amino acid variants appeared to be characteristic of blood from ankylosing spondylitis patients. The disease-linked clones were reported to be significantly enriched in matched synovial fluid samples from ankylosing spondylitis patients. A CD8+ phenotype was shown by the disease-linked clones, which were found at relatively low frequencies in peripheral blood.

Data came from an Illumina HiSeq 2500. TCR beta libraries were prepared by quantitative 5'-RACE with molecular barcodes. In the paper's pipeline: A new computational method, built on a probabilistic model of VDJ rearrangement, was used to identify disease-linked TCR variants. TCRdb itself trimmed the public reads at Q25 with fastp, ran MiXCR and retained productive beta chains. Entries that share a CDR3 protein sequence are merged under the most common genes and DNA. The V and J calls, along with clone size, are taken from TCRdb and not from the paper's own processing. A total of 100,000 to 150,000 distinct CDR3 sequences appear in this sample, roughly 15% of them only once. The top ten constitute just under 3% of the sample. In its sample, this clonotype was seen a few times. The antigen this receptor binds is unknown. No much larger clonotype is one base removed from it; base qualities were not supplied.

At the junction V is shortened by 0 bases and J by 1 base, with 2 bases in between. The germline V gene specifies SGDLS as CDR1 and YYNGEE as CDR2. CDR3 length: 13 amino acids, cysteine to phenylalanine. The read is trimmed to its CDR3 DNA, 39 bases read in frame from base 1. This receptor was identified in a female donor with ankylosing spondylitis or in good health (not recorded which). The rearrangement combines TRBV9 with TRBJ2-1; a confident D gene designation cannot be given. Sequencing was carried out using blood, either unsorted or a sorted T cell fraction (not recorded which). At the DNA level, the sequence is TGTGCCAGCAGCGTAGAATCCTACAATGAGCAGTTCTTC. The resulting protein is CASSVESYNEQFF.